This TCR beta chain is drawn from a study of T cell clusters in autoimmune cytopenias (dated by TCRdb to 2018 to 2020). In terms of the full investigation: Of the roughly 47 healthy donor controls, approximately 24 were female, and the group had a mean age of approximately 55 years and a median age of approximately 59 years. The median TRB sequencing depth was around 49,000 reads per sample, and the median number of distinct TRB clonotypes was about 2,400 per sample. Peripheral blood TRB and IGH repertoires were sequenced in autoimmune cytopenia patients at active disease and during treatment follow-up, alongside healthy, CLL and autoimmune hepatitis controls. The goal of the study was to determine whether autoimmune cytopenia patients have a disease-specific immune repertoire signature that could serve as a blood-based biomarker. For primary cytopenia, the controls were 25 age-matched healthy donors, and for secondary cytopenia, the controls were around 14 age-matched CLL patients. Autoimmune hepatitis repertoires were compared against about two dozen age- and sex-matched healthy donors. General study outcomes and caveats: GLIPH suggested that primary autoimmune cytopenia patients lacked physiological T cell clusters: 45 to 60 clusters were exclusive to healthy donors versus some 16 exclusive to patients. Approximately 3-fold more exclusive TRB clusters were observed in healthy donors than in active autoimmune hepatitis patients, consistent with an autoimmunity-wide signature. Shifts in the TRB repertoire, including less even repertoires in secondary cytopenia and CLL, were mostly a reflection of lymphoma bias and not of autoimmunity. The cluster-lack signature was not observed for secondary cytopenia versus CLL, as the signature was apparently masked by the dominant lymphoma-associated repertoire. The T cell clusters were only ever defined in silico, so experimental validation of their functional role was still needed.

Multiplex PCR with a touch-down protocol amplified TRB rearrangements, with the TRB-A and TRB-B primer pools combined in a single tube. Illumina adapters and sample indices were added to the amplicons through two consecutive PCR reactions using Phusion HS II polymerase. Amplicons were gel-purified with the NucleoSpin Gel and PCR Clean-up kit, then quantified by Qubit and quality-checked on an Agilent 2100 Bioanalyzer. Sequencing of the libraries was done on an Illumina MiSeq with 600-cycle, single-indexed, paired-end runs. The published analysis was carried out like this. Alignment and assembly of TRB reads were performed with MiXCR version 2.1.12 and the default MiXCR reference library. A clone was defined by each unique CDR3 nucleotide sequence, and analysis was restricted to productive sequences with at least two reads. Alpha-parameterized diversity profiles (alpha 0 to 5), including the Shannon (alpha 1) and Simpson (alpha 2) indices, were computed with an R script to assess repertoire diversity. Combinatorial TRB VJ usage was calculated with the tcR package and was compared between cohorts by principal component analysis performed with ade4. GLIPH clustering of TCRbeta CDR3s was carried out on cohort pairs matched by age and read depth, and cluster frequencies were compared by Wilcoxon test. One entry per CDR3 protein sequence results from the TCRdb reprocessing of the reads, with DNA left out. These V and J calls derive from TCRdb rather than the authors' analysis. For this sample, the table gives 5,500 to 6,500 distinct CDR3 sequences. About a fifth of the sample is held by the ten biggest clonotypes.

Each sample's TRB amplification started from 250 ng of peripheral blood genomic DNA, which corresponds to tens of thousands of genome equivalents. For CDR1 and CDR2, the germline V gene lists MNHNS and SASEGT. Its CDR3 holds 15 amino acids, cysteine through phenylalanine. No DNA sequence is on record. About this clonotype itself: Its antigen target is currently unknown.

These data were also reused for a study on T cell repertoires in aging, cancer and after chemotherapy. Per that second paper: The donors fell into six age groups ranging from 30 or younger to 70 or older, and each group had at least three individuals. TCR repertoires from healthy donor controls were recorded over periods of several months to years and showed clear clonal overlap between repeated samplings. About 9.3 million TCR reads were contained in the full dataset. Untreated patients with hematological or solid cancers showed significantly lower blood TCR diversity and higher clonality than age-matched healthy donors. Declining TCR diversity with age in healthy donors was mainly explained by loss of richness; in cancer patients, loss of evenness also contributed. Median generation probability increased over the chemotherapy interval in both cancer cohorts, suggesting repertoire reconstitution through rebound thymic output. The authors noted that the repertoire data do not allow conclusions about immunological memory after chemotherapy. Peripheral blood TCR beta repertoires from healthy donors and cancer patients were profiled to examine immunoaging and T cell reconstitution after chemotherapy. The cohort comprised around 220 cancer patients, 90 to 94 with hematological and 110 to 130 with solid cancers, plus 95 healthy donors as a reference group. MiXCR versions 2.12 and 3.0.5 were used to process the TRB sequences. Repertoire metrics included Shannon diversity, evenness, clonality (one minus evenness), and alpha-parameterized diversity profiles from alpha 0 to 5. Generation probabilities of clones in paired pre- and post-chemotherapy samples were computed with the IGoR algorithm.

The sequenced material came from peripheral blood. The chain uses TRBV6-1 and TRBJ2-2; TCRdb returns TRBD1, unconfirmable since there is no DNA. The receptor was derived from a human donor in good health. The CDR3 corresponds to CASRAGQLDTGELFF.